The next 16 T cell receptor beta chains were all read from a single sample in a study of blood T cell repertoires in COVID-19. Repertoires were generated with immunoSEQ multiplex PCR, while TCRdb's copy carries only in-frame clones and drops some. The table lists around 200,000 clones, about four fifths of them singletons. Sequenced material: peripheral blood. Receptors originate from a man in his forties or fifties with active or convalescent COVID-19.

The V call is TRBV30, the J call TRBJ2-5; 9 bases map to TRBD2. This CDR3 has 16 amino acids. After removal of 0 bases from V and 3 bases from J, the junction contained 8 bases not matched to a gene. CDR1 is GTSNPN, CDR2 SVGIG, per germline (reference sequence). For the CDR3, the DNA is TGTGCCTGGAGTGTGTTGGCGGGGGGGCTCGAAGAGACCCAGTACTTC. It yields the protein CAWSVLAGGLEETQYF.

V and J are TRBV18 and TRBJ2-4; 10 positions match TRBD1. The trim removed 3 bases at V and 2 bases at J, leaving 10 bases unmatched. Germline assignment: CDR1 KGHSH and CDR2 LQKENI. This CDR3 comprises 18 residues. The CDR3 spells CASSPETGGVVSKNIQYF. CDR3 sequence (DNA): TGTGCCAGCTCACCTGAGACAGGGGGCGTTGTTTCCAAAAACATTCAGTACTTC.

The V call is TRBV24-1, the J call TRBJ1-1, with D unresolved. This CDR3 is built from 11 residues. The V gene lost 6 bases and the J gene lost 4 bases, with 5 bases spanning the gap. The V gene's germline CDR1 is KGHDR and CDR2 SFDVKD. The DNA for the CDR3 is TGTGCCACCAGTCGAGGCACTGAAGCTTTCTTT. It is translated as CATSRGTEAFF.

The chain recombines TRBV6-6 with TRBJ2-7, with 8 bases aligning to TRBD1. V dropped 6 bases and J dropped 6; count of bases not matched to a gene: 4. There are 12 residues in the CDR3. Looked up from germline, CDR1 is MNHNY and CDR2 is SVGAGI (reference sequence). This CDR3 reads CASSHRGSEQYF. CDR3 coding DNA: TGTGCCAGCAGCCACAGGGGGAGCGAGCAGTACTTC.

The chain links TRBV6-5 to TRBJ2-1; 12 bases fit TRBD1. CDR1 is MNHEY, CDR2 SVGAGI, per germline. CDR3 length equals 15 residues. The junction had 5 bases not matched to a gene; V was cut back by 3 bases and J by 8 bases. The CDR3 nucleotides read TGTGCCAGCAGTTATCCCGGGACAGGGGGCTATGAGCAGTTCTTC. It codes for CASSYPGTGGYEQFF.

This chain links TRBV9 with TRBJ1-4; D ambiguous. CDR1 SGDLS and CDR2 YYNGEE come from the germline V gene. The CDR3 runs to 16 residues. Trimming pared 0 bases from V and 4 bases from J, leaving 13 bases between. The CDR3 nucleotides read TGTGCCAGCAGCGTAGGCGGAGGAAACTATAATGAAAAACTGTTTTTT. Its translation is CASSVGGGNYNEKLFF.

The genes are TRBV19 and TRBJ1-1; D is ambiguous. This CDR3 has 16 residues. Trimming stripped 3 bases from V and 2 bases from J, with 16 bases between. Germline assignment: CDR1 LNHDA and CDR2 SQIVND (reference sequence). The CDR3 DNA sequence: TGTGCCAGTAGTATCGTGATGGGCCTAGCCAACACTGAAGCTTTCTTT. Protein sequence: CASSIVMGLANTEAFF.

The J gene is TRBJ1-6, the V gene TRBV6-6; weak D call: TRBD1 (5 bases). Trimming removed 5 bases from V and 10 bases from J, with 9 bases in between. The CDR3 is 12 amino acids. CDR1 and CDR2 (germline): MNHNY, SVGAGI (reference sequence). The CDR3 sequence: CASSGGGSPLHF. In nucleotides, the CDR3 is TGTGCCAGCAGTGGGGGGGGATCACCCCTCCACTTT.

The V and J genes are TRBV24-1 and TRBJ1-5; a possible D gene is TRBD1 (6 bases). The V end was cut by 9 bases, the J end by 3 bases, with 14 bases between. The CDR3 sequence is 14 residues long. Germline lookup yields CDR1 KGHDR and CDR2 SFDVKD. This CDR3 is CATPGTLDNQPQHF. DNA for the CDR3: TGTGCCACCCCCGGGACACTCGACAATCAGCCCCAGCATTTT.

This sequence joins TRBV6-2 or TRBV6-3 and TRBJ1-1, with TRBD1 identical over 7 bases. Trimming at V came to 5 bases and at J to 7 bases, leaving 13 bases not matched to a gene. This CDR3 has 15 amino acids. CDR1 is MNHEY and CDR2 is SVGEGT in the germline V gene. CDR3 in amino acids: CASSPPPDRVNEAFF. The CDR3 DNA follows: TGTGCCAGCAGTCCCCCACCAGACAGGGTGAATGAAGCTTTCTTT.

In its sample, this clone was seen a few times. This chain joins TRBV5-1 and TRBJ2-1; D perhaps matches TRBD1 (6 bases). Germline assignment: CDR1 SGHRS and CDR2 YFSETQ. The CDR3 runs to 14 residues. Trimming cost V 3 bases and J 9 bases, with 16 bases left between them. The CDR3 nucleotides are TGCGCCAGCAGCTCACGGGACCGAGGGGGTGAGCAGTTCTTC. Its translation is CASSSRDRGGEQFF.

V gene TRBV3-1 (or the pseudogene TRBV3-2) combines with J gene TRBJ2-7; D might be TRBD1 (5 bases). Per germline, CDR1 LGHDT and CDR2 YNNKEL (reference sequence). Trimming left V 3 bases short and J 2 bases short, with 17 bases between. CDR3 length: 16 residues. The CDR3: CASSHQGALKTYEQYF. CDR3 bases: TGTGCCAGCAGCCATCAAGGGGCCCTAAAGACCTACGAGCAGTACTTC.

Concerning this clone itself: The junction departs from germline at one end; a sequencing error may be responsible. V is TRBV7-9 and J is TRBJ2-7; the match to TRBD1 covers 11 bases. There are 13 residues in the CDR3. Germline V gives CDR1 SEHNR, CDR2 FQNEAQ (reference sequence). The CDR3 DNA reads TGTGCCAGCAGCTTAGCGGGACAGGGGGAGGGGTCCTTC. Translated, it gives CASSLAGQGEGSF.

This chain connects TRBV18 to TRBJ1-1, with D unclear. Germline V lookup: CDR1 KGHSH, CDR2 LQKENI. V lost 3 bases, J lost 1 base, and 15 bases lay in between. This CDR3 spans 16 amino acids. CDR3 sequence: CASSPAKGASNTEAFF. The DNA of the CDR3 is TGTGCCAGCTCACCGGCCAAAGGAGCCTCGAACACTGAAGCTTTCTTT.

The chain links TRBV30 to TRBJ1-3; maybe TRBD1 (5 bases). Per the germline V gene, CDR1 is GTSNPN and CDR2 is SVGIG (reference sequence). This CDR3 has 15 residues. V was trimmed by 4 bases and J by 4 bases, leaving 17 bases between them. This chain's CDR3 is CAWTDRGVQGNTIYF. CDR3 nucleotide sequence: TGTGCCTGGACCGACCGGGGGGTTCAAGGAAACACCATATATTTT.

The CDR3 DNA sequence: TGTGCCAGCAGCCCGCCCGGGACAGGGCTCTCTGAGCAGTTCTTC. The encoded protein is CASSPPGTGLSEQFF. This chain links TRBV27 with TRBJ2-1, with 9 bases aligning to TRBD1. CDR3 size: 15 residues. V gave up 6 bases and J gave up 9 bases; unmatched junction bases: 12. CDR1 and CDR2 from the germline V gene are MNHEY and SMNVEV (reference sequence).